These T cell receptor beta chains were read from a single sample in a study of CXCR3-negative and CXCR3-positive naive CD8 T cells. TCRdb re-called the 5' RACE reads and catalogs CDR3 proteins one per entry, DNA excluded. The sample table includes tens of thousands of distinct CDR3 sequences. Sequencing was carried out using memory CD8+ T cells from blood. Receptors originate from a human donor in good health. Some clones in this sample may be carry-over from other donors' samples. Both conserved end residues are part of each CDR3. Not every row has a clone size; where given, it reads once, few, many or a size class.

CDR3 protein: CASSGTDIVNTEAFF
V gene: TRBV12-3/TRBV12-4
clone size: -
J gene: TRBJ1-1

CDR3 protein: CASSPPGQVWGPEAFF
V gene: TRBV7-9
clone size: -
J gene: TRBJ1-1

CDR3 protein: CSGGQGWNYEQYF
V gene: TRBV29-1
clone size: -
J gene: TRBJ2-7

CDR3 protein: CASSTLDSHLQPQHF
V gene: TRBV19
clone size: -
J gene: TRBJ1-5

CDR3 protein: CASSPLETQYF
V gene: TRBV7-2
clone size: -
J gene: TRBJ2-5

CDR3 protein: CASSDSQGGSNPSEQYF
V gene: TRBV2
clone size: -
J gene: TRBJ2-7

CDR3 protein: CASSSTGGGTDTQYF
V gene: TRBV7-3
clone size: -
J gene: TRBJ2-3

CDR3 protein: CASSPDSRSFLYGYTF
V gene: TRBV11-2
clone size: medium-sized
J gene: TRBJ1-2

CDR3 protein: CSTRRNTAAFF
V gene: TRBV20-1
clone size: -
J gene: TRBJ1-1

CDR3 protein: CSANLGDSSDSYEQYF
V gene: TRBV20-1
clone size: -
J gene: TRBJ2-7

CDR3 protein: CASSTAGSPYEQYF
V gene: TRBV19
clone size: -
J gene: TRBJ2-7

CDR3 protein: CASSLGDGYTEAFF
V gene: TRBV5-1
clone size: -
J gene: TRBJ1-1

CDR3 protein: CASTGGKTTPNQETQYF
V gene: TRBV7-9
clone size: -
J gene: TRBJ2-5

CDR3 protein: CSARVSTTEIYGYTF
V gene: TRBV20-1
clone size: -
J gene: TRBJ1-2

CDR3 protein: CASSLMYEENEQFF
V gene: TRBV28
clone size: -
J gene: TRBJ2-1

CDR3 protein: CASSMRGPFSYEQYF
V gene: TRBV28
clone size: -
J gene: TRBJ2-7

CDR3 protein: CASSGTSENEKLFF
V gene: TRBV6-1
clone size: -
J gene: TRBJ1-4

CDR3 protein: CASSSSGQGAETQYF
V gene: TRBV7-9
clone size: -
J gene: TRBJ2-5

CDR3 protein: CASSFGGYTEAFF
V gene: TRBV27
clone size: -
J gene: TRBJ1-1

CDR3 protein: CASRYGETQYF
V gene: TRBV7-9
clone size: -
J gene: TRBJ2-5

CDR3 protein: CASSRLSGNSYNEQFF
V gene: TRBV3-1
clone size: -
J gene: TRBJ2-1

CDR3 protein: CSVGRQNSYNEQFF
V gene: TRBV29-1
clone size: -
J gene: TRBJ2-1

CDR3 protein: CATGYHNEQFF
V gene: TRBV6-2/TRBV6-3
clone size: -
J gene: TRBJ2-1

CDR3 protein: CASTDRESGNTIYF
V gene: TRBV28
clone size: -
J gene: TRBJ1-3

CDR3 protein: CASSTGGGSYEQYF
V gene: TRBV12-3/TRBV12-4
clone size: -
J gene: TRBJ1-1

CDR3 protein: CASSPGPAYEQYF
V gene: TRBV11-2
clone size: -
J gene: TRBJ2-7

CDR3 protein: CSVAEGSRQPQHF
V gene: TRBV29-1
clone size: -
J gene: TRBJ1-5

CDR3 protein: CSHPPSQGGGYTF
V gene: TRBV29-1
clone size: -
J gene: TRBJ1-2

CDR3 protein: CANSPGGGVYNEQFF
V gene: TRBV5-1
clone size: -
J gene: TRBJ2-1

CDR3 protein: CSAPGTSYNEQFF
V gene: TRBV20-1
clone size: -
J gene: TRBJ2-1

CDR3 protein: CASSEEGVLPNEQYF
V gene: TRBV2
clone size: -
J gene: TRBJ2-7

CDR3 protein: CASSPGTISYEQYF
V gene: TRBV4-3
clone size: -
J gene: TRBJ2-7

CDR3 protein: CAWSGARYGYTF
V gene: TRBV30
clone size: -
J gene: TRBJ1-2

CDR3 protein: CASSEFPGGENTEAFF
V gene: TRBV10-1
clone size: -
J gene: TRBJ1-1

CDR3 protein: CASSEASGANVLTF
V gene: TRBV6-4
clone size: -
J gene: TRBJ2-6

CDR3 protein: CASSLVEGTEAFF
V gene: TRBV7-2
clone size: -
J gene: TRBJ1-1

CDR3 protein: CASSEDPGHMTEAFF
V gene: TRBV5-1
clone size: -
J gene: TRBJ1-1

CDR3 protein: CASREGSYNEQFF
V gene: TRBV5-1
clone size: -
J gene: TRBJ2-1

CDR3 protein: CASSSTRGAGNTEAFF
V gene: TRBV7-9
clone size: -
J gene: TRBJ1-1

CDR3 protein: CASSLTGVPLEVYTDTQYF
V gene: TRBV5-1
clone size: -
J gene: TRBJ2-3

CDR3 protein: CASSQGTSRVTGELFF
V gene: TRBV14
clone size: -
J gene: TRBJ2-2